These 14 T cell receptor beta chains were all obtained from the same sample, sequenced in a study of blood T cell repertoires in COVID-19. Profiling relied on immunoSEQ multiplex PCR, and the TCRdb table lists in-frame clones only, not all of them. The repertoire includes fewer than 250,000 clones, around 82% of them detected once, and 7% to 10% sits in the top ten. The sequencing input was peripheral blood. The source of these receptors is a woman between 50 and 59 years old with acute or convalescent COVID-19.

This chain uses TRBV29-1 with TRBJ2-1, with D perhaps matching TRBD1 (5 bases). The V end was cut by 8 bases, the J end by 4 bases, with 18 bases between. The CDR3 extends over 14 amino acids. In germline, CDR1 is SQVTM, CDR2 ANQGSEA. CDR3 protein: CSPLIRGEYNEQFF. CDR3 sequence (DNA): TGCAGCCCACTGATAAGGGGTGAATACAATGAGCAGTTCTTC.

V and J are TRBV7-9 and TRBJ1-2; D might be TRBD1 (6 bases). V lost 5 bases and J 5 bases, leaving 18 bases between the germline ends. Germline values: CDR1 SEHNR, CDR2 FQNEAQ (reference sequence). CDR3 length equals 15 residues. The CDR3 spells CASSPSGGASYGYTF. In nucleotides, the CDR3 is TGTGCCAGCAGCCCTAGCGGGGGCGCGAGTTATGGCTACACCTTC.

This clone was seen a handful of times. The gene calls are TRBV4-2 and TRBJ2-3, with 9 positions matching TRBD2. J was trimmed by 4 bases and V by 2 bases; bases with no gene match: 16. The CDR3 is made up of 19 amino acids. Per germline, CDR1 LGHNA and CDR2 YNFKEQ. The CDR3 reads CASSQTRGGGRAEADTQYF. The CDR3 DNA reads as TGTGCCAGCAGCCAAACCCGTGGAGGCGGGAGGGCCGAGGCAGATACGCAGTATTTT.

V is TRBV4-2 and J is TRBJ2-1; possibly TRBD2 for D (6 bases). This CDR3 region has 17 residues. V was shortened by 1 base and J by 0 bases, with 13 bases between the two germline ends. The V gene's germline CDR1 is LGHNA and CDR2 YNFKEQ. CDR3 residues: CASSQVGTGSSYNEQFF. CDR3 bases: TGTGCCAGCAGCCAAGTAGGTACCGGGAGCTCCTACAATGAGCAGTTCTTC.

V is TRBV5-1 and J is TRBJ2-5; 8 bases are shared with TRBD1. Germline CDR1 and CDR2: SGHRS and YFSETQ. The CDR3 length is 13 residues. V was clipped by 4 bases and J by 8 bases; unmatched bases: 7. The CDR3 loop is CASSVLGQGTQYF. DNA of the CDR3: TGCGCCAGCAGCGTCCTCGGACAGGGCACCCAGTACTTC.

This clone showed up just once. This rearrangement joins TRBV28 to TRBJ2-3; no definite D call. Per germline, CDR1 MDHEN and CDR2 SYDVKM. The CDR3 consists of 12 residues. With 3 bases removed from V and 6 bases from J, the gap between germline ends came to 7 bases. CDR3 amino acids: CASSLQRDTQYF. The CDR3 bases are TGTGCCAGCAGTTTGCAGAGGGATACGCAGTATTTT.

The genes are TRBV24-1 and TRBJ2-7, with D possibly TRBD1 on 6 matching bases. The CDR3 is made up of 14 amino acids. The V and J ends lost 2 bases and 2 bases respectively, with 9 bases between them. Germline values: CDR1 KGHDR, CDR2 SFDVKD. The CDR3 here is CATSDSDRPYEQYF. CDR3 DNA sequence: TGTGCCACCAGTGATTCTGACAGGCCCTACGAGCAGTACTTC.

This clone was picked up a small number of times. The CDR3 region is CASVDTQNTEAFF. The CDR3 DNA follows: TGTGCCAGCGTGGACACCCAGAACACTGAAGCTTTCTTT. The genes are TRBV28 and TRBJ1-1; TRBD1 might be the D (5 bases). Germline values: CDR1 MDHEN, CDR2 SYDVKM. Trimming cost V 8 bases and J 1 base, with 11 bases left between them. CDR3 length: 13 residues. The whole variable domain, remainder taken from reference TRBV28 and TRBJ1-1, is DVKVTQSSRYLVKRTGEKVFLECVQDMDHENMFWYRQDPGLGLRLIYFSYDVKMKEKGDIPEGYSVSREKKERFSLILESASTNQTSMYLCASVDTQNTEAFFGQGTRLTVV.

This chain joins TRBV27 and TRBJ2-1, with a possible D match to TRBD2 (5 bases). CDR3 length: 16 residues. V dropped 6 bases and J dropped 2 bases, with 17 bases sitting between them. CDR1 is MNHEY and CDR2 is SMNVEV in the germline V gene (reference sequence). CDR3 amino acids: CASSPITGLTYNEQFF. CDR3 nucleotide sequence: TGTGCCAGCAGCCCTATTACGGGATTAACCTACAATGAGCAGTTCTTC.

This clone was detected a few times. The chain uses TRBV9 and TRBJ2-2, with TRBD2 identical over 13 bases. V gave up 5 bases and J gave up 6 bases; unmatched junction bases: 1. Germline V gives CDR1 SGDLS, CDR2 YYNGEE. The CDR3 is made up of 14 amino acids. The DNA for the CDR3 is TGTGCCAGCAGAGGACTAGCGGGAGCCGGGGAGCTGTTTTTT. Residues: CASRGLAGAGELFF.

The chain uses TRBV7-9 and TRBJ1-2; D unresolved. The CDR3 runs 12 residues. Deletions cut 1 base from V and 4 bases from J, with 4 bases between. The germline gives CDR1 SEHNR, CDR2 FQNEAQ (reference sequence). The CDR3 protein is CASSLGGYGYTF. The CDR3 DNA reads as TGTGCCAGCAGCTTAGGAGGCTATGGCTACACCTTC.

CDR3 nucleotides: TGTGCCAGCAGCCAAGTAATGGACAGGGGGCGCTCCCCTAGGAACTATGGCTACACCTTC. Its protein product is CASSQVMDRGRSPRNYGYTF. The V call is TRBV3-1 (or the pseudogene TRBV3-2), the J call TRBJ1-2, with 11 bases lining up with TRBD1. Looked up from germline, CDR1 is LGHDT and CDR2 is YNNKEL (reference sequence). V shed 1 base and J 2 bases; nucleotides not matched to a gene: 15. This CDR3 has 20 amino acids.

With regard to this clone: This same CDR3 is encoded by further DNA sequences in the sample. The chain couples TRBV4-1 to TRBJ2-7; a possible D gene is TRBD2 (6 bases). CDR1 is MGHRA and CDR2 is YSYEKL in the germline V gene. Trimming removed 2 bases at V and 7 bases at J, with 9 bases between. The CDR3 extends over 12 amino acids. CDR3 sequence: CASSQLGGEQYF. CDR3 in DNA: TGCGCCAGCAGCCAACTTGGGGGGGAGCAGTACTTC.

The chain is built from TRBV5-6 and TRBJ1-2, with TRBD1 matching over 9 bases. CDR1 SGHDT and CDR2 YYEEEE come from the germline V gene. The CDR3 totals 16 residues. The trim removed 0 bases at V and 3 bases at J, leaving 6 bases unmatched. The CDR3 bases are TGTGCCAGCAGCTTGGAAGGGGACAGGGTTTACTATGGCTACACCTTC. This gives the protein CASSLEGDRVYYGYTF.